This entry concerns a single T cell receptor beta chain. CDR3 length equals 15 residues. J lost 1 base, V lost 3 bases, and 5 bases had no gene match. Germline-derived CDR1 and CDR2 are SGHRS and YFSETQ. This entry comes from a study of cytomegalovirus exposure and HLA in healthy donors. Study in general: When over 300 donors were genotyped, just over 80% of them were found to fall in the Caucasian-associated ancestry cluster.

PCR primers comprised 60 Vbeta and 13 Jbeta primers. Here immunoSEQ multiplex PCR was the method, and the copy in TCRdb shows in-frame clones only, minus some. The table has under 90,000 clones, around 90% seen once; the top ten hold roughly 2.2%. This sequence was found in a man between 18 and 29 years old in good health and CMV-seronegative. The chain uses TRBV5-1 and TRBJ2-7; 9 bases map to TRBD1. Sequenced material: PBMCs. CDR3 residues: CASSSPDRGSYEQYF. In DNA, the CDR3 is TGCGCCAGCAGCTCCCCGGACAGGGGATCCTACGAGCAGTACTTC.